Here is one T cell receptor beta chain with its context. Antigen specificity is unknown. TCRdb keeps only in-frame clones here, not all; method: immunoSEQ multiplex PCR. The data hold about 2,800 clones, with around two thirds observed a single time. The record originates from a study of T cells after posttransplantation cyclophosphamide. General study points: TRB clonality was highly associated with recipient CMV seropositivity and reactivation. Donor-recipient repertoire similarity was low at 1-2 months, rising over year one. Skin or GI-infiltrating T cells shared few TRB sequences with blood.

The CDR3 is 15 amino acids. Germline CDR1 SGHDN, CDR2 FVKESK. Trimming left V 4 bases short and J 3 bases short, with 13 bases between. Busulfan-fludarabine conditioning, marrow transplant, and cyclophosphamide on days +3 and +4 were administered. The chain uses TRBV14 and TRBJ2-1; D may be TRBD2 (6 bases). Sequenced material: PBMCs, taken 30 days after allogeneic stem cell transplant with posttransplant cyclophosphamide. The sequence came from a male patient over 55 who received an allogeneic stem cell transplant from a related donor and was CMV-positive. The graft donor may have contributed some T cells. CDR3 sequence reads: CASSLGGEVYNEQFF. The CDR3 nucleotides read TGTGCCAGCAGCCTCGGGGGTGAGGTCTACAATGAGCAGTTCTTC.